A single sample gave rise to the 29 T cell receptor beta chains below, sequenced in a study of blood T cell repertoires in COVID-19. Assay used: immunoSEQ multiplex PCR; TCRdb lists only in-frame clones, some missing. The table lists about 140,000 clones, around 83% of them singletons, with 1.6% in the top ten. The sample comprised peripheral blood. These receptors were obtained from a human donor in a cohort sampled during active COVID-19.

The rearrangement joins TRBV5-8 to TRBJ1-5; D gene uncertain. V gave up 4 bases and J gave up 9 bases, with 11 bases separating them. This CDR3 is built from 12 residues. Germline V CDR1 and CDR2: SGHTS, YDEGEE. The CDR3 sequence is CASSPRFGPQHF. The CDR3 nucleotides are TGTGCCAGCAGCCCACGTTTCGGGCCCCAGCATTTT.

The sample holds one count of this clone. This CDR3 reads CSASRPAGTTNTDTQYF. The CDR3 DNA follows: TGCAGTGCTAGTAGACCAGCGGGTACTACCAACACAGATACGCAGTATTTT. The chain joins TRBV20-1 to TRBJ2-3; the D gene is possibly TRBD2 (6 bases). Trimming cost V 3 bases and J 2 bases, with 21 bases left between them. The CDR3 runs 17 residues. Germline loops: CDR1 DFQATT, CDR2 SNEGSKA (reference sequence).

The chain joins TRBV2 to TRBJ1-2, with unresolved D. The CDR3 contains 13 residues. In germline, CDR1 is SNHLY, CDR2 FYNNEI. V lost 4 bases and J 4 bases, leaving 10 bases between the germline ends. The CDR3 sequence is CASSVLTSYGYTF. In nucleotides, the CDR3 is TGTGCCAGCAGTGTCTTGACAAGCTATGGCTACACCTTC.

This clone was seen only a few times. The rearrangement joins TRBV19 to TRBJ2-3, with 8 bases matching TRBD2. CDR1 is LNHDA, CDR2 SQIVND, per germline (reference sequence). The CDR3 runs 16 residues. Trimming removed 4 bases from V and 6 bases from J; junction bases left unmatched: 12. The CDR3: CASSNLGLEVPDTQYF. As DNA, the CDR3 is TGTGCCAGTAGTAACCTGGGACTAGAGGTCCCGGATACGCAGTATTTT.

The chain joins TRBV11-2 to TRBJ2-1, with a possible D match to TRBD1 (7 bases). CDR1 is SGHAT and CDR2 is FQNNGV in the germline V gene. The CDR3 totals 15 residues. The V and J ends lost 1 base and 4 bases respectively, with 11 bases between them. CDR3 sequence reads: CASSLVGGQYNEQFF. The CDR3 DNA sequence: TGTGCCAGCAGCTTAGTGGGGGGACAGTACAATGAGCAGTTCTTC.

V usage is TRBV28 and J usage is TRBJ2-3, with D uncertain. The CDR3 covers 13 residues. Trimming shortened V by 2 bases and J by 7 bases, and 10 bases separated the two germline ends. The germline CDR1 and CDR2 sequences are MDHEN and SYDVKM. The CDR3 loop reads CASSLPLVYTQYF. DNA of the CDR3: TGTGCCAGCAGTTTACCTCTAGTGTATACGCAGTATTTT.

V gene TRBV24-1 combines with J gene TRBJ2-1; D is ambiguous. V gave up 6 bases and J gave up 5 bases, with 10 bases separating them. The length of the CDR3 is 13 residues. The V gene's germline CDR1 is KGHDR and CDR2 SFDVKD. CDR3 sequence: CATSWAGNNEQFF. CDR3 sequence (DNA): TGTGCCACCAGTTGGGCAGGCAACAATGAGCAGTTCTTC.

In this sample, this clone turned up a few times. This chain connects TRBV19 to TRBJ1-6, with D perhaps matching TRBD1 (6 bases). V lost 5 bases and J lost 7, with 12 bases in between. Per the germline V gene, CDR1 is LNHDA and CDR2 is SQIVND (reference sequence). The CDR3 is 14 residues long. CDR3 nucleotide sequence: TGTGCCAGTAGTCTTCCGGACAGAAATTCACCCCTCCACTTT. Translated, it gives CASSLPDRNSPLHF.

This CDR3 is CASSLPGTGGTGELFF. CDR3 bases: TGTGCCAGCAGCCTCCCCGGGACAGGTGGCACCGGGGAGCTGTTTTTT. This chain uses TRBV9 with TRBJ2-2, with 8 bases fitting TRBD1. CDR1 is SGDLS and CDR2 is YYNGEE in the germline V gene. The CDR3 consists of 16 residues. V dropped 4 bases and J dropped 4; count of bases not matched to a gene: 9. The full variable domain, with the rest looked up from reference TRBV9 and TRBJ2-2, is DSGVTQTPKHLITATGQRVTLRCSPRSGDLSVYWYQQSLDQGLQFLIQYYNGEERAKGNILERFSAQQFPDLHSELNLSSLELGDSALYFCASSLPGTGGTGELFFGEGSRLTVL.

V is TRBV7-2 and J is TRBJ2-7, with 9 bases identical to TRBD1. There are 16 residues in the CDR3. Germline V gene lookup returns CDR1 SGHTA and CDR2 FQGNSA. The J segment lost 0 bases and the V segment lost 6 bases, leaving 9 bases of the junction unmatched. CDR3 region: CASSTTGGGGSYEQYF. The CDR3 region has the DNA TGTGCCAGCAGTACCACAGGGGGCGGAGGCTCCTACGAGCAGTACTTC.

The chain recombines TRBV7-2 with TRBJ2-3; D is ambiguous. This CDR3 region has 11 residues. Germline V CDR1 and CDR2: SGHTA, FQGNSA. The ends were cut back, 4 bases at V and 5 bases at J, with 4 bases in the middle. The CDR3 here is CASSSRDTQYF. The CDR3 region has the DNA TGTGCCAGCAGCTCTAGAGATACGCAGTATTTT.

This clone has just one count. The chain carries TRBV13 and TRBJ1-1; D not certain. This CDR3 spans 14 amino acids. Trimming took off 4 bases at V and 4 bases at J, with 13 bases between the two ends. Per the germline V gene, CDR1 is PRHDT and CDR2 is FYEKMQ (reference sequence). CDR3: CASSSLSPGTEAFF. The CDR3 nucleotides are TGTGCCAGCAGCTCGTTGAGCCCAGGCACTGAAGCTTTCTTT.

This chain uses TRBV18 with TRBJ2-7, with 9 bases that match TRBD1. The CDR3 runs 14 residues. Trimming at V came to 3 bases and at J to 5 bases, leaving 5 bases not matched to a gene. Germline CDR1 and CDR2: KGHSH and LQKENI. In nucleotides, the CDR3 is TGTGCCAGCTCACCTTGGACAGGGGAGGACGAGCAGTACTTC. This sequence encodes CASSPWTGEDEQYF.

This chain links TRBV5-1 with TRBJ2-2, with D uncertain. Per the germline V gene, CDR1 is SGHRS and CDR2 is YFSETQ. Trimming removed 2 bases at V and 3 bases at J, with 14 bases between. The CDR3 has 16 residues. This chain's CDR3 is CASSLINSRDTGELFF. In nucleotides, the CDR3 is TGCGCCAGCAGCTTAATAAACAGCCGAGACACCGGGGAGCTGTTTTTT.

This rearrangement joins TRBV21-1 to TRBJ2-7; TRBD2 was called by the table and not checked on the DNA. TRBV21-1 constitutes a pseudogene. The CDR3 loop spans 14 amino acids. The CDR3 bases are TGTGCCAGCAGCAAGGGTTCGGCGGGATACGAGCAGTACTTC. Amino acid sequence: CASSKGSAGYEQYF.

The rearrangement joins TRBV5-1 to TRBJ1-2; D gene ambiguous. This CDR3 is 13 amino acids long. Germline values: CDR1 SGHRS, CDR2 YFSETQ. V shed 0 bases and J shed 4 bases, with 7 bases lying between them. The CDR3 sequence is CASSLGTVYGYTF. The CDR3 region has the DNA TGCGCCAGCAGCTTGGGAACGGTCTATGGCTACACCTTC. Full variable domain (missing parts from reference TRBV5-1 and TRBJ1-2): KAGVTQTPRYLIKTRGQQVTLSCSPISGHRSVSWYQQTPGQGLQFLFEYFSETQRNKGNFPGRFSGRQFSNSRSEMNVSTLELGDSALYLCASSLGTVYGYTFGSGTRLTVV.

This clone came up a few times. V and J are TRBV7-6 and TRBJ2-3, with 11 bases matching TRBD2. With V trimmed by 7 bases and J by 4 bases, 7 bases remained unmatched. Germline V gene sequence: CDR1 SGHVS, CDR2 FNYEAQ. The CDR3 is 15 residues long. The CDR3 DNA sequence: TGTGCCAGCACCCTAGCGGGAGGTCCCCCAGATACGCAGTATTTT. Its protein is CASTLAGGPPDTQYF.

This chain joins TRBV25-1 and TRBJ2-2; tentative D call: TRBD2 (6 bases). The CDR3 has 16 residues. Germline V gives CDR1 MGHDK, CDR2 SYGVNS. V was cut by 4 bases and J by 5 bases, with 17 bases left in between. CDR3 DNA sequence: TGTGCCAGCAGTGTGGAAGTGGGAGGAGGAACCGGGGAGCTGTTTTTT. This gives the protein CASSVEVGGGTGELFF.

CDR3 sequence (DNA): TGTGCCAGCAGTCCATCTACCTACGAGCAGTACTTC. Translating it yields CASSPSTYEQYF. This sequence joins TRBV6-1 and TRBJ2-7; D uncertain. The CDR3 runs to 12 residues. CDR1 MNHNS and CDR2 SASEGT come from the germline V gene. Deletions cut 5 bases from V and 2 bases from J, with 7 bases between.

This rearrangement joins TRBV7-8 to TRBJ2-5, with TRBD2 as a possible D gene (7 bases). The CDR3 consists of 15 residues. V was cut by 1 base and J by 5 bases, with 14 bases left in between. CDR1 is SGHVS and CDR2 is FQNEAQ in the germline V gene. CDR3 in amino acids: CASSLDVGGGETQYF. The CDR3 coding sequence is TGTGCCAGCAGCTTAGACGTTGGCGGGGGCGAGACCCAGTACTTC. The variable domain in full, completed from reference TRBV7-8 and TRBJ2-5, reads GAGVSQSPRYKVAKRGQDVALRCDPISGHVSLFWYQQALGQGPEFLTYFQNEAQLDKSGLPSDRFFAERPEGSVSTLKIQRTQQEDSAVYLCASSLDVGGGETQYFGPGTRLLVL.

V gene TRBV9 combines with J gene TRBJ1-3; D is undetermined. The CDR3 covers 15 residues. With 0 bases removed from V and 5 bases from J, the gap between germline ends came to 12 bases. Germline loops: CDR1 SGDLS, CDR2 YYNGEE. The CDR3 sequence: CASSVVPGGRNTIYF. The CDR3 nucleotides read TGTGCCAGCAGCGTAGTTCCAGGAGGTCGAAACACCATATATTTT.

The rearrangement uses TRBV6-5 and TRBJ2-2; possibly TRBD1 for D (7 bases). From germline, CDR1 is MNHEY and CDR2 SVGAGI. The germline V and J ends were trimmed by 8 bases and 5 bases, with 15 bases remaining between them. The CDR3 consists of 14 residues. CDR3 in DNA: TGTGCCAGCGGACAGGCCGCGGGGACCGGGGAGCTGTTTTTT. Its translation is CASGQAAGTGELFF.

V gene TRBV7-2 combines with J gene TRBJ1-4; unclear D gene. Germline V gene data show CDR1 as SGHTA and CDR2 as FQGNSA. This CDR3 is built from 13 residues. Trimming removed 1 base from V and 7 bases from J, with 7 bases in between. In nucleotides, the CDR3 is TGTGCCAGCAGCTTAGTCGTCAGTGAAAAACTGTTTTTT. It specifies CASSLVVSEKLFF.

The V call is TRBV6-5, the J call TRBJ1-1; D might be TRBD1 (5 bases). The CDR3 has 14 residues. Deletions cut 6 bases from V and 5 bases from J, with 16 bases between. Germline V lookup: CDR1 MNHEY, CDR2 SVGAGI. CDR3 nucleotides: TGTGCCAGCAGATCCGGGGGGGACGGAACTGAAGCTTTCTTT. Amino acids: CASRSGGDGTEAFF.

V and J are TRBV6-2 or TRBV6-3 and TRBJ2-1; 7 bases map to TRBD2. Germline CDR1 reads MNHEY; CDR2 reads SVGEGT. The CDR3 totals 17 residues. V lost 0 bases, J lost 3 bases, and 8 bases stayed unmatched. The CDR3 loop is CASSYSGGSTNYNEQFF. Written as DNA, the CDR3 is TGTGCCAGCAGTTACTCTGGCGGGAGCACAAACTACAATGAGCAGTTCTTC.

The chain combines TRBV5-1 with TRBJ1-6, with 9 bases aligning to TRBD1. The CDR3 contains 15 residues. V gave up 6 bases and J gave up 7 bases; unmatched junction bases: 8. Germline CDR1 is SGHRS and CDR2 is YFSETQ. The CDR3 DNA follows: TGCGCCAGCACTGCTACAGGGGGCGGAAATTCACCCCTCCACTTT. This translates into CASTATGGGNSPLHF.

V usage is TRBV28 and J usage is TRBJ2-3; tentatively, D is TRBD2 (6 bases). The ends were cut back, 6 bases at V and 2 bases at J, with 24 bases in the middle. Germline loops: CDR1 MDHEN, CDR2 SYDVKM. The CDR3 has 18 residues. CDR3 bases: TGTGCCAGCAGCACTGCCGGGACTCCCCGAAAGACCACAGATACGCAGTATTTT. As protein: CASSTAGTPRKTTDTQYF.

CDR3 sequence: CASSFYGSVSGANVLTF. CDR3 nucleotides: TGTGCCAGCAGCTTTTACGGGAGTGTTTCTGGGGCCAACGTCCTGACTTTC. This chain joins TRBV7-8 and TRBJ2-6, with D possibly matching TRBD2 (6 bases). In germline, CDR1 is SGHVS, CDR2 FQNEAQ. The germline V and J ends were trimmed by 3 bases and 1 base, with 13 bases remaining between them. The CDR3 sequence is 17 residues long.

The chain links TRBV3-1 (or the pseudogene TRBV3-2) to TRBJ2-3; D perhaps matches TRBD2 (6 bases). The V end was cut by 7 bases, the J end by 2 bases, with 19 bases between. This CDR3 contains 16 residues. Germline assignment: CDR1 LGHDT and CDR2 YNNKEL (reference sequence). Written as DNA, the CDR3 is TGTGCCAGCAACCACCATTGGGGCGGGGCCACAGATACGCAGTATTTT. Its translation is CASNHHWGGATDTQYF.